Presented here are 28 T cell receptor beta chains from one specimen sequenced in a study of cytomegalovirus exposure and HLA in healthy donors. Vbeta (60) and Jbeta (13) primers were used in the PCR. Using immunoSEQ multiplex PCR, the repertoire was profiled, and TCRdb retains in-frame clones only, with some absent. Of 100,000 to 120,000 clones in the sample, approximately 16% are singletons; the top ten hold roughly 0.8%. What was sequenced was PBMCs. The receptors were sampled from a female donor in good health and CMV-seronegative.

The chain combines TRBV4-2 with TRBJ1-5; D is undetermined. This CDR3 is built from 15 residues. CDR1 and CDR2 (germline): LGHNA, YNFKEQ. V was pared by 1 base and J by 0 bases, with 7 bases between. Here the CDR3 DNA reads TGTGCCAGCAGCCAAGGGCAAAATAGCAATCAGCCCCAGCATTTT. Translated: CASSQGQNSNQPQHF.

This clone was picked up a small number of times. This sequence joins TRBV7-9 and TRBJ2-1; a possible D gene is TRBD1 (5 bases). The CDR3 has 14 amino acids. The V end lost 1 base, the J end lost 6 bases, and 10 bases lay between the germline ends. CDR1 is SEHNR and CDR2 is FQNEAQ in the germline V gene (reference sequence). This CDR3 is CASSLGSRANEQFF. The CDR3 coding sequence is TGTGCCAGCAGCTTAGGCTCCAGGGCCAATGAGCAGTTCTTC.

The CDR3 loop reads CASSIAAGGYEQYF. The CDR3 DNA reads TGTGCCAGTAGTATAGCGGCAGGGGGTTACGAGCAGTACTTC. The chain recombines TRBV19 with TRBJ2-7; 7 bases agree with TRBD1. The CDR3 loop spans 14 amino acids. Germline V lookup: CDR1 LNHDA, CDR2 SQIVND (reference sequence). The V segment lost 1 base and the J segment 4 bases; nucleotides outside the gene matches: 4.

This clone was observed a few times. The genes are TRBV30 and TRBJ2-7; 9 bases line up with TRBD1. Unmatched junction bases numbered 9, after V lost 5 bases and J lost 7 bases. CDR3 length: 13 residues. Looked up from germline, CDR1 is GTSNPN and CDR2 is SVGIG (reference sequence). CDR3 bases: TGTGCCTGGGGTCGGGACAGGGCCGGGGAGCAGTACTTC. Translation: CAWGRDRAGEQYF.

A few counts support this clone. The CDR3 loop reads CASSLPETGTSYNEQFF. The CDR3, as DNA: TGTGCCAGCAGCTTACCCGAGACAGGGACCTCCTACAATGAGCAGTTCTTC. This chain connects TRBV7-9 to TRBJ2-1, with 7 bases that match TRBD1. The CDR3 runs to 17 residues. V lost 2 bases, J lost 0 bases, and 7 bases stayed unmatched. Germline values: CDR1 SEHNR, CDR2 FQNEAQ (reference sequence).

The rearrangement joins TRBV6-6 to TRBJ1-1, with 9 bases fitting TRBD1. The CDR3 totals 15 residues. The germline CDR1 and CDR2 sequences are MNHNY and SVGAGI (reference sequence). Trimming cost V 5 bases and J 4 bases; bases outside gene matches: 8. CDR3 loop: CASSQNTGGVTEAFF. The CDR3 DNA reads TGTGCCAGCAGTCAGAACACAGGGGGCGTCACTGAAGCTTTCTTT.

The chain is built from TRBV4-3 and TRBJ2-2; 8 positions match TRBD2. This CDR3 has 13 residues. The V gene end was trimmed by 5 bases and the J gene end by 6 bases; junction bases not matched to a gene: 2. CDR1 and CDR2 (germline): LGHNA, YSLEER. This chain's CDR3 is CASSTGLAGELFF. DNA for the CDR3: TGCGCCAGCAGCACGGGACTAGCCGGGGAGCTGTTTTTT.

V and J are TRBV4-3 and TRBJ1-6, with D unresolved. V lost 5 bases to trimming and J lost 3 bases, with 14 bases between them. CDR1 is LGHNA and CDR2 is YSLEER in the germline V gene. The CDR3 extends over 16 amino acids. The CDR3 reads CASSTDPTSYNSPLHF. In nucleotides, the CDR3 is TGCGCCAGCAGCACCGACCCGACAAGCTATAATTCACCCCTCCACTTT.

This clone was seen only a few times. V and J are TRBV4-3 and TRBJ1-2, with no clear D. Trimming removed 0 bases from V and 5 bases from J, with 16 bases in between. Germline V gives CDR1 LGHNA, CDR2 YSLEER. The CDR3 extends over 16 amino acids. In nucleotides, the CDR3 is TGCGCCAGCAGCCAAGAAAGGATCAGCCCGAGGTATGGCTACACCTTC. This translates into CASSQERISPRYGYTF.

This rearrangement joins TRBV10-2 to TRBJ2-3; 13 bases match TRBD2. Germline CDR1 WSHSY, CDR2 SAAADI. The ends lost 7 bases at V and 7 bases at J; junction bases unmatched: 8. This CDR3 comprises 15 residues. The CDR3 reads CASNSGLAGRYTQYF. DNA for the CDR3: TGCGCCAGCAATTCGGGACTAGCGGGGCGTTATACGCAGTATTTT.

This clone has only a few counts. In DNA form, the CDR3 reads TGTGCCAGCAGAACTAGTGACTACGAGCAGTACTTC. This sequence encodes CASRTSDYEQYF. The chain uses TRBV28 and TRBJ2-7, with TRBD2 as a possible D gene (5 bases). There are 12 residues in the CDR3. Germline assignment: CDR1 MDHEN and CDR2 SYDVKM. Trimming pared 6 bases from V and 3 bases from J, leaving 9 bases between.

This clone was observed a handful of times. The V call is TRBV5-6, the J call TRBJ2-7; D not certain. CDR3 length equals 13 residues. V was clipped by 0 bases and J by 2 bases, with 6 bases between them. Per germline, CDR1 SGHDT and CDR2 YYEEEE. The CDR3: CASSLVQPYEQYF. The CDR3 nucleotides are TGTGCCAGCAGCTTGGTACAGCCCTACGAGCAGTACTTC.

The CDR3 DNA follows: TGTGCCAGCAGCCACCTTGGGCAGGGGAAGGTCGGGGAGCTGTTTTTT. It encodes CASSHLGQGKVGELFF. The chain has TRBV14 and TRBJ2-2; the D gene is possibly TRBD1 (6 bases). Germline CDR1 reads SGHDN; CDR2 reads FVKESK. Trimming pared 3 bases from V and 7 bases from J, leaving 18 bases between. The CDR3 consists of 16 residues.

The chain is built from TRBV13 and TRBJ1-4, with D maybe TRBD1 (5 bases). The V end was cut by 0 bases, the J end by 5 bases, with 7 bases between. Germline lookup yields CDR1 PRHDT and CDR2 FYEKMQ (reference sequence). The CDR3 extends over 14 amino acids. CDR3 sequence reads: CASSLGRQNEKLFF. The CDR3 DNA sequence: TGTGCCAGCAGCTTAGGCAGACAGAATGAAAAACTGTTTTTT.

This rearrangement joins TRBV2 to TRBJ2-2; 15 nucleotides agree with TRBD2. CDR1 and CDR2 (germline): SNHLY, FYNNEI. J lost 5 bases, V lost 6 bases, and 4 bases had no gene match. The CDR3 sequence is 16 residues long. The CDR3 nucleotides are TGTGCCAGCAGGGCCGGGACTAGCGGGAGGACCGGGGAGCTGTTTTTT. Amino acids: CASRAGTSGRTGELFF.

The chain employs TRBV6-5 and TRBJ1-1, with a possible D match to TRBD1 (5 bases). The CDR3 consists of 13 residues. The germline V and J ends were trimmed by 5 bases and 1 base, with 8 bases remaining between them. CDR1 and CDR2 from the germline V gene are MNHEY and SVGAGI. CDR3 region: CASSQGQNTEAFF. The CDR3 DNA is TGTGCCAGCAGTCAAGGACAGAACACTGAAGCTTTCTTT.

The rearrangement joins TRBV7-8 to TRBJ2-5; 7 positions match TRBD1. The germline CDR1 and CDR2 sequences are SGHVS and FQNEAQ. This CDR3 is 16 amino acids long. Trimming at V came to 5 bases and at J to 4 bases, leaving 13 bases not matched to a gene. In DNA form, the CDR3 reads TGTGCCAGCAGCCGACCGCCGGGACAGAATTCAGAGACCCAGTACTTC. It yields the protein CASSRPPGQNSETQYF.

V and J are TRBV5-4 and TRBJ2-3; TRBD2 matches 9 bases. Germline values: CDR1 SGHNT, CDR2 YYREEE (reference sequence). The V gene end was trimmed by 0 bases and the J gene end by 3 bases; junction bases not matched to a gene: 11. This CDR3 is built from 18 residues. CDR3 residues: CASSLGGLAGVETDTQYF. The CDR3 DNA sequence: TGTGCCAGCAGCTTGGGGGGACTAGCCGGGGTTGAGACAGATACGCAGTATTTT.

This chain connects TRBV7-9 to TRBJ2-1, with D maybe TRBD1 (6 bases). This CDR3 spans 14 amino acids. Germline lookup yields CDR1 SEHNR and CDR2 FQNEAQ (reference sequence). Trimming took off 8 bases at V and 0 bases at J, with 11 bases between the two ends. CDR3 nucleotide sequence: TGTGCCAGCTGCCAGGGGAGCTCCTACAATGAGCAGTTCTTC. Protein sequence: CASCQGSSYNEQFF.

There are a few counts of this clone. CDR3 coding DNA: TGTGCCTGGAGTCCGACAGGGGTTTGGAATCAGCCCCAGCATTTT. It is translated as CAWSPTGVWNQPQHF. The genes are TRBV30 and TRBJ1-5; 8 bases agree with TRBD1. Unmatched junction bases numbered 7, after V lost 2 bases and J lost 4 bases. In germline, CDR1 is GTSNPN, CDR2 SVGIG (reference sequence). The CDR3 length is 15 residues.

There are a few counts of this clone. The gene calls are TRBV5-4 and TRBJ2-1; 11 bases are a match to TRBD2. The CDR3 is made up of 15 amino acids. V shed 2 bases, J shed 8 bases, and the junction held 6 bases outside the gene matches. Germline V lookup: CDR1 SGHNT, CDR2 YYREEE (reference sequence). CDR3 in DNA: TGTGCCAGCAGCTTCTCTAGCGGGAGGATGGATGAGCAGTTCTTC. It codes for CASSFSSGRMDEQFF.

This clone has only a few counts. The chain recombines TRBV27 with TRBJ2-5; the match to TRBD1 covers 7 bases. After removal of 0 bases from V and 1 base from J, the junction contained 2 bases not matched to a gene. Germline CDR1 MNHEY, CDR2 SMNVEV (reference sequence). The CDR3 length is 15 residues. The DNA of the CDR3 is TGTGCCAGCAGTTTATCCAACAGGGGCCAAGAGACCCAGTACTTC. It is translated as CASSLSNRGQETQYF.

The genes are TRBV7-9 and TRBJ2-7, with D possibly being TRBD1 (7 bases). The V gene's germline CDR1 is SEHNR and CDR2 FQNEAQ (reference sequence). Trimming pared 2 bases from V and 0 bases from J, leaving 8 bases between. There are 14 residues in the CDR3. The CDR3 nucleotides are TGTGCCAGCAGCTTACAGGGGGGCTCCTACGAGCAGTACTTC. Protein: CASSLQGGSYEQYF.

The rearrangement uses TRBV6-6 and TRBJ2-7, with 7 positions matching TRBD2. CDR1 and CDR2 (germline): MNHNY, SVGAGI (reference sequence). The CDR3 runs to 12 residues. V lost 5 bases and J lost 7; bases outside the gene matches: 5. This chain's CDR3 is CASSRTSDEQYF. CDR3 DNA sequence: TGTGCCAGCAGTAGGACTAGTGATGAGCAGTACTTC.

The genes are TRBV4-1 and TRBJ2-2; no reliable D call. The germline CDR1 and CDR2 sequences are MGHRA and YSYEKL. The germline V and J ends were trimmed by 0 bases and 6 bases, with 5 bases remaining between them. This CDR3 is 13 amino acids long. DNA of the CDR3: TGCGCCAGCAGCCAAGATTTATCCGGGGAGCTGTTTTTT. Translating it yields CASSQDLSGELFF.

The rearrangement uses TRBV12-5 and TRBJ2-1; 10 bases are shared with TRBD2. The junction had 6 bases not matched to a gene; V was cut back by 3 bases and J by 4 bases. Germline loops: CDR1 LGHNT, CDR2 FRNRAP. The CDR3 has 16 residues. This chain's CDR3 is CASGLGSGGSYNEQFF. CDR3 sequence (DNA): TGTGCTAGTGGTTTAGGTAGCGGGGGGTCTTACAATGAGCAGTTCTTC.

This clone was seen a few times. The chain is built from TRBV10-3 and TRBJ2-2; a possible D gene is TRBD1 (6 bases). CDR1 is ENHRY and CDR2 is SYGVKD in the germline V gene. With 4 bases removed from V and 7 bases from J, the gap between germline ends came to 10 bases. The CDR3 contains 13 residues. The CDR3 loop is CAISGGTLGELFF. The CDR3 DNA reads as TGTGCCATCAGTGGGGGGACACTCGGGGAGCTGTTTTTT.

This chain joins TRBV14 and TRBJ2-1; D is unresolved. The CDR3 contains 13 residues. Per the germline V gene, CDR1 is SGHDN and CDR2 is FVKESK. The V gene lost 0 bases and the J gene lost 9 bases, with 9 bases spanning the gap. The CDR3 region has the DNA TGTGCCAGCAGCCAAGATTTTAGAGGTGAGCAGTTCTTC. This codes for CASSQDFRGEQFF. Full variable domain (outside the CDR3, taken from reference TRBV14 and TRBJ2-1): EAGVTQFPSHSVIEKGQTVTLRCDPISGHDNLYWYRRVMGKEIKFLLHFVKESKQDESGMPNNRFLAERTGGTYSTLKVQPAELEDSGVYFCASSQDFRGEQFFGPGTRLTVL.